These 21 T cell receptor beta chains came from one sample sequenced in a study of CD8 T cells in Susac syndrome. With random hexamers, 0.5 to 1 ug RNA was reverse transcribed. TCRdb itself ran the immunoSEQ multiplex PCR reads through MiXCR, one entry per CDR3 protein. The sample has about 280,000 distinct CDR3 sequences, 85% seen once. Specimen: CD8+ T cells from PBMCs. Every receptor here comes from a human donor with multiple sclerosis.

This rearrangement joins TRBV27 to TRBJ1-4, with D perhaps TRBD1 (6 bases). Trimming took 0 bases from V and 3 from J, leaving 8 bases between them. The CDR3 has 15 amino acids. Germline V CDR1 and CDR2: MNHEY, SMNVEV (reference sequence). The CDR3 is CASSLSPGANEKLFF. The CDR3 DNA reads TGTGCCAGCAGTTTATCCCCAGGGGCTAATGAAAAACTGTTTTTT.

The rearrangement joins TRBV29-1 to TRBJ2-7; no clear D. The germline CDR1 and CDR2 sequences are SQVTM and ANQGSEA. The V end lost 5 bases, the J end lost 1 base, and 12 bases lay between the germline ends. There are 13 residues in the CDR3. CDR3 residues: CSVYTDGSYEQYF. The CDR3 DNA reads as TGCAGCGTTTATACGGACGGGTCCTACGAGCAGTACTTC.

The J gene is TRBJ2-5, the V gene TRBV6-6, with 8 bases matching TRBD1. V lost 6 bases, J lost 4 bases, and 7 bases stayed unmatched. Germline V lookup: CDR1 MNHNY, CDR2 SVGAGI (reference sequence). This CDR3 contains 14 residues. This CDR3 is CASSHGQGRETQYF. CDR3 in DNA: TGTGCCAGCAGCCACGGACAGGGACGAGAGACCCAGTACTTC.

V and J are TRBV29-1 and TRBJ2-1; tentatively, D is TRBD1 or TRBD2 (5 bases each). The V end was cut by 0 bases, the J end by 5 bases, with 11 bases between. Germline assignment: CDR1 SQVTM and CDR2 ANQGSEA. CDR3 length: 14 residues. The CDR3 protein is CSVEDNWGHNEQFF. Written as DNA, the CDR3 is TGCAGCGTTGAAGACAATTGGGGACACAATGAGCAGTTCTTC.

This sequence joins TRBV15 and TRBJ2-7, with a tentative D call TRBD2 (6 bases). Trimming took off 3 bases at V and 4 bases at J, with 13 bases between the two ends. Germline V CDR1 and CDR2: LNHNV, YYDKDF (reference sequence). The CDR3 is 14 residues long. CDR3 coding DNA: TGTGCCACCAGCAGTTTCGGGGGAGCTTACGAGCAGTACTTC. It translates to CATSSFGGAYEQYF.

The chain carries TRBV23-1 and TRBJ2-7; a possible D gene is TRBD1 (6 bases). TRBV23-1 is sorted into the ORF group, with uncertain function. V was shortened by 4 bases and J by 1 base, with 11 bases between the two germline ends. CDR3 length equals 14 residues. CDR3 nucleotide sequence: TGCGCCAGCAGTCGACAGGCGCCTTCCTACGAGCAGTACTTC. The encoded protein is CASSRQAPSYEQYF.

The rearrangement links TRBV29-1 to TRBJ2-1; the match to TRBD2 covers 10 bases. Germline V lookup: CDR1 SQVTM, CDR2 ANQGSEA. The CDR3 has 17 residues. V lost 0 bases, J lost 6 bases, and 11 bases stayed unmatched. The CDR3 region has the DNA TGCAGCGTTGAAGACCTCCTCAGCGGGAGGGCCTTCAATGAGCAGTTCTTC. It yields the protein CSVEDLLSGRAFNEQFF.

The chain has TRBV27 and TRBJ1-2; no clear D gene. Trimming stripped 0 bases from V and 8 bases from J, with 10 bases between. Looked up from germline, CDR1 is MNHEY and CDR2 is SMNVEV (reference sequence). The CDR3 is 13 residues long. CDR3 DNA sequence: TGTGCCAGCAGTTTATCTCGGGCCGCCGGCTACACCTTC. As protein: CASSLSRAAGYTF.

The J gene is TRBJ2-3, the V gene TRBV3-1; tentatively, D is TRBD2 (5 bases). CDR3 length: 17 amino acids. The V end lost 0 bases, the J end lost 0 bases, and 13 bases lay between the germline ends. Germline-derived CDR1 and CDR2 are LGHDT and YNNKEL (reference sequence). The CDR3 bases are TGTGCCAGCAGCCAAGACCCCCTACTAGAAAGCACAGATACGCAGTATTTT. It codes for CASSQDPLLESTDTQYF.

V gene TRBV14 combines with J gene TRBJ2-7, with TRBD2 matching over 10 bases. Trimming at V came to 3 bases and at J to 2 bases, leaving 4 bases not matched to a gene. This CDR3 region has 15 residues. The germline CDR1 and CDR2 sequences are SGHDN and FVKESK. The CDR3 sequence is CASSHGLAATYEQYF. CDR3 sequence (DNA): TGTGCCAGCAGCCACGGACTAGCGGCCACCTACGAGCAGTACTTC.

The rearrangement uses TRBV6-5 and TRBJ2-3, with D possibly matching TRBD1 (6 bases). Looked up from germline, CDR1 is MNHEY and CDR2 is SVGAGI. The CDR3 is 17 residues long. V dropped 4 bases and J dropped 0 bases, with 17 bases sitting between them. Here the CDR3 reads CASSFSPVGTSTDTQYF. CDR3 sequence (DNA): TGTGCCAGCAGTTTCTCCCCCGTCGGGACAAGCACAGATACGCAGTATTTT.

The rearrangement links TRBV6-1 to TRBJ1-1, with D possibly matching TRBD1 (6 bases). Germline lookup yields CDR1 MNHNS and CDR2 SASEGT. Trimming shortened V by 7 bases and J by 2 bases, and 17 bases separated the two germline ends. The CDR3 consists of 15 residues. Here the CDR3 reads CASTGRGKYNTEAFF. The DNA for the CDR3 is TGTGCCAGCACTGGAAGGGGGAAATACAACACTGAAGCTTTCTTT.

The chain has TRBV7-8 and TRBJ2-1; the match to TRBD2 covers 10 bases. In germline, CDR1 is SGHVS, CDR2 FQNEAQ. J gave up 12 bases and V 5 bases, and 10 bases lay outside the gene matches. The CDR3 spans 14 residues. The CDR3 reads CASSPRLAGEAQFF. The CDR3 DNA is TGTGCCAGCAGCCCAAGGCTAGCGGGAGAGGCGCAGTTCTTC.

The V call is TRBV28, the J call TRBJ2-1, with 10 bases lining up with TRBD2. The CDR3 loop spans 15 amino acids. The J segment lost 5 bases and the V segment lost 9 bases, leaving 10 bases of the junction unmatched. Germline V gene data show CDR1 as MDHEN and CDR2 as SYDVKM. DNA of the CDR3: TGTGCCAGTTATCCGGGACTAGCGTCCGACAATGAGCAGTTCTTC. It encodes CASYPGLASDNEQFF.

The gene calls are TRBV30 and TRBJ2-5; D gene unclear. CDR1 is GTSNPN and CDR2 is SVGIG in the germline V gene (reference sequence). V was clipped by 3 bases and J by 5 bases, with 7 bases between them. The CDR3 runs 11 residues. Written as DNA, the CDR3 is TGTGCCTGGAGGCCGAGGGAGACCCAGTACTTC. Translating gives CAWRPRETQYF.

The chain links TRBV5-5 to TRBJ2-7; 10 bases fit TRBD2. CDR1 and CDR2 from the germline V gene are SGHKS and YYEKEE (reference sequence). This CDR3 has 16 amino acids. Trimming at V came to 0 bases and at J to 6 bases, leaving 9 bases not matched to a gene. The CDR3 here is CASSLDVAAGGIEQYF. As DNA, the CDR3 is TGTGCCAGCAGCTTGGACGTCGCAGCGGGAGGGATCGAGCAGTACTTC.

The gene calls are TRBV9 and TRBJ2-2; TRBD1 aligns across 9 bases. Germline values: CDR1 SGDLS, CDR2 YYNGEE. CDR3 size: 16 residues. The junction had 6 bases not matched to a gene; V was cut back by 4 bases and J by 2 bases. In DNA, the CDR3 is TGTGCCAGCAGCCCATCGGGACAGGGAAACACCGGGGAGCTGTTTTTT. It encodes CASSPSGQGNTGELFF.

The chain uses TRBV4-2 and TRBJ2-7; D gene unclear. From germline, CDR1 is LGHNA and CDR2 YNFKEQ. The length of the CDR3 is 15 residues. V gave up 5 bases and J gave up 2 bases, with 16 bases separating them. CDR3 sequence: CASSETPSLAYEQYF. The DNA of the CDR3 is TGTGCCAGCAGCGAGACCCCCAGCCTTGCCTACGAGCAGTACTTC.

This chain links TRBV27 with TRBJ2-5, with D possibly called TRBD1 or TRBD2 (7 bases each). In germline, CDR1 is MNHEY, CDR2 SMNVEV (reference sequence). Trimming pared 2 bases from V and 5 bases from J, leaving 12 bases between. The CDR3 runs 14 residues. The CDR3 spells CASSLRGRGETQYF. The CDR3 DNA reads as TGTGCCAGCAGTTTAAGGGGGCGGGGGGAGACCCAGTACTTC.

The chain uses TRBV7-9 and TRBJ2-2; the D is unclear. Germline V gene lookup returns CDR1 SEHNR and CDR2 FQNEAQ (reference sequence). The V end lost 3 bases, the J end lost 1 base, and 9 bases lay between the germline ends. This CDR3 has 15 amino acids. The CDR3: CASSLRTGNTGELFF. Written as DNA, the CDR3 is TGTGCCAGCAGCTTGAGGACGGGGAACACCGGGGAGCTGTTTTTT.

The V and J genes are TRBV29-1 and TRBJ2-3, with TRBD1 matching over 10 bases. Germline CDR1 and CDR2: SQVTM and ANQGSEA. The CDR3 consists of 15 residues. V lost 4 bases, J lost 4 bases, and 8 bases stayed unmatched. In DNA, the CDR3 is TGCAGCGTTGGGGACAGGGGTAGTTTATCAGATACGCAGTATTTT. Amino acid sequence: CSVGDRGSLSDTQYF.